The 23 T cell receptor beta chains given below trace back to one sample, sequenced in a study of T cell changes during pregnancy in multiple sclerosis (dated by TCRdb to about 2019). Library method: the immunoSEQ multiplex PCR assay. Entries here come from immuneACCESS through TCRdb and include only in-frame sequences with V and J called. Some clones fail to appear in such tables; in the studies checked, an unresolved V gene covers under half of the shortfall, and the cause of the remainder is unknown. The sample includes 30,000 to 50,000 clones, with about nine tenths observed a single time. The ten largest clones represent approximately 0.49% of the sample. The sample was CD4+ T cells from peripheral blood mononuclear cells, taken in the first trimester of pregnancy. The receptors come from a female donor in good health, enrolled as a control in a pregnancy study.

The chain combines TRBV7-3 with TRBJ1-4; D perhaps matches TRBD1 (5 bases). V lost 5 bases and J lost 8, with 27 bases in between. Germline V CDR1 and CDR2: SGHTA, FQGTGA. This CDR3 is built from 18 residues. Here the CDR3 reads CASSESSANGRDYEKLFF. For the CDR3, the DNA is TGTGCCAGCAGCGAATCGTCCGCAAATGGCAGGGATTACGAAAAACTGTTTTTT.

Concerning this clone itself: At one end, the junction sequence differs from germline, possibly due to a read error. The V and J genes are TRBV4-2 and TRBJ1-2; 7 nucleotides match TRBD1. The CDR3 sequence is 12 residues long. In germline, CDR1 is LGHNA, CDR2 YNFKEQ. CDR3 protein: CAGSQEGGGYTF. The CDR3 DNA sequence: TGTGCCGGCAGCCAAGAAGGGGGCGGCTACACCTTC.

This chain's CDR3 is CASSRDYPPSQQYF. The CDR3 coding sequence is TGTGCCAGCAGCCGGGACTATCCCCCTAGCCAGCAGTACTTC. This sequence joins TRBV7-2 and TRBJ2-7, with 7 bases matching TRBD2. V dropped 5 bases and J dropped 8; count of bases not matched to a gene: 12. CDR3 length: 14 amino acids. CDR1 is SGHTA and CDR2 is FQGNSA in the germline V gene. The whole variable domain, remainder taken from reference TRBV7-2 and TRBJ2-7, is GAGVSQSPSNKVTEKGKDVELRCDPISGHTALYWYRQSLGQGLEFLIYFQGNSAPDKSGLPSDRFSAERTGGSVSTLTIQRTQQEDSAVYLCASSRDYPPSQQYFGPGTRLTVT.

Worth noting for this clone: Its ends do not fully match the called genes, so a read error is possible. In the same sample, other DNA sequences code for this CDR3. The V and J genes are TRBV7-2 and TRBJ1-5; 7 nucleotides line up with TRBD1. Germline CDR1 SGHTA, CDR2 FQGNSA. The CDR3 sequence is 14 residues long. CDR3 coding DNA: TGCGCCAGCAGCCACGGACAGGGCAATCAGCCCCAGCATTTT. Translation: CASSHGQGNQPQHF.

CDR3 amino acids: CASSLYRGGTDTQYF. The CDR3 coding sequence is TGTGCCAGCTCTCTATACAGGGGGGGCACAGATACGCAGTATTTT. The chain has TRBV18 and TRBJ2-3; 8 bases map to TRBD1. The ends lost 6 bases at V and 1 base at J; junction bases unmatched: 6. Germline CDR1 and CDR2: KGHSH and LQKENI. This CDR3 spans 15 amino acids.

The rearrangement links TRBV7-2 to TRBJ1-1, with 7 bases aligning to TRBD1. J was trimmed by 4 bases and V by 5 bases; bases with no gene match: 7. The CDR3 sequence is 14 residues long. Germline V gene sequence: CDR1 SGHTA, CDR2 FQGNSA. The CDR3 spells CASSTYRGGTEAFF. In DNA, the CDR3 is TGTGCCAGCAGCACATACAGGGGTGGCACTGAAGCTTTCTTT.

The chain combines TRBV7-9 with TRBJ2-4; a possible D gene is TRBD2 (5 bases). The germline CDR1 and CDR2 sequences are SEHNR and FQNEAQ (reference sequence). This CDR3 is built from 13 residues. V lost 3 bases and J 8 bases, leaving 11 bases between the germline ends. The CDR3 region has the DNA TGTGCCAGCAGCTTTGCGGGTCCGGACATTCAGTACTTC. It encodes CASSFAGPDIQYF. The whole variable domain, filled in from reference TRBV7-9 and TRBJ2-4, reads DTGVSQNPRHKITKRGQNVTFRCDPISEHNRLYWYRQTLGQGPEFLTYFQNEAQLEKSRLLSDRFSAERPKGSFSTLEIQRTEQGDSAMYLCASSFAGPDIQYFGAGTRLSVL.

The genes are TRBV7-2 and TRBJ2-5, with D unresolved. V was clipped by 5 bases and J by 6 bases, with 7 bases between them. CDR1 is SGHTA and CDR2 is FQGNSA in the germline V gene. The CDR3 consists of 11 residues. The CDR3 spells CASSPGQTQYF. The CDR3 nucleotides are TGTGCCAGCAGCCCTGGGCAGACCCAGTACTTC.

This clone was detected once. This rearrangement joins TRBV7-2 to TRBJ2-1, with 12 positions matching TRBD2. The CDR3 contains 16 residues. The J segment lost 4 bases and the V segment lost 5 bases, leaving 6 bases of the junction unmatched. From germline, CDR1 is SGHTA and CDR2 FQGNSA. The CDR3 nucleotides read TGTGCCAGCAGCCTCGGGACTAGCGGGCGGTACAATGAGCAGTTCTTC. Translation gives CASSLGTSGRYNEQFF. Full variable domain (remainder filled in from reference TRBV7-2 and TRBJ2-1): GAGVSQSPSNKVTEKGKDVELRCDPISGHTALYWYRQSLGQGLEFLIYFQGNSAPDKSGLPSDRFSAERTGGSVSTLTIQRTQQEDSAVYLCASSLGTSGRYNEQFFGPGTRLTVL.

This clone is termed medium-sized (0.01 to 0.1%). The CDR3 DNA is TGTGCCAGCAGCGACCTGGGAGTGGTCTATGGCTACACCTTC. Its protein product is CASSDLGVVYGYTF. The rearrangement links TRBV4-2 to TRBJ1-2; D ambiguous. Germline V CDR1 and CDR2: LGHNA, YNFKEQ. The germline V and J ends were trimmed by 5 bases and 4 bases, with 14 bases remaining between them. The CDR3 runs 14 residues.

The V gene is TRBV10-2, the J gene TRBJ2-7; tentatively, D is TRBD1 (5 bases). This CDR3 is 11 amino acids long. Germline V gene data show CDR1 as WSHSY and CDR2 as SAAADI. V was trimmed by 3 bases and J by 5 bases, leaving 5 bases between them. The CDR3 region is CASSDRDEQYF. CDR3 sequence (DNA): TGCGCCAGCAGTGACAGGGACGAGCAGTACTTC.

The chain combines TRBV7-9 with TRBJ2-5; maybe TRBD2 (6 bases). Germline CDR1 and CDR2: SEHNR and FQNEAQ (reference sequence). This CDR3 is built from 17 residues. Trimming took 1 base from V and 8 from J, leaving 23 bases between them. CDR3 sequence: CASSLGAGQIPKNTQYF. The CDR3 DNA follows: TGTGCCAGCAGCTTAGGCGCGGGGCAGATACCCAAGAACACCCAGTACTTC.

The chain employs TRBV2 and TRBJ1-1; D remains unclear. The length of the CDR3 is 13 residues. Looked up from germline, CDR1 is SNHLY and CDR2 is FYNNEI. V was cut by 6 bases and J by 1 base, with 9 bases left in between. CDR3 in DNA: TGTGCCAGCAGATGGGAGGGGAACACTGAAGCTTTCTTT. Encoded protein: CASRWEGNTEAFF. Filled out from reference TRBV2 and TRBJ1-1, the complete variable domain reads EPEVTQTPSHQVTQMGQEVILRCVPISNHLYFYWYRQILGQKVEFLVSFYNNEISEKSEIFDDQFSVERPDGSNFTLKIRSTKLEDSAMYFCASRWEGNTEAFFGQGTRLTVV.

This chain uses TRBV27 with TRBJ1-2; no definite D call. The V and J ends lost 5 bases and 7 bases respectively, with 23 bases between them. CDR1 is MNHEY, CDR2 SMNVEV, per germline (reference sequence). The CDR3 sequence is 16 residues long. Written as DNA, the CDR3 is TGTGCCAGCAGTCCCACCGGGAGCCCAAATCTTGGTGGCTACACCTTC. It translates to CASSPTGSPNLGGYTF.

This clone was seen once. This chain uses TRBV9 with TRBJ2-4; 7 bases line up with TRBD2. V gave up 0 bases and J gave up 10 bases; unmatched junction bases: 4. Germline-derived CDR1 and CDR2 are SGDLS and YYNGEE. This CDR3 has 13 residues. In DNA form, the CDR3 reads TGTGCCAGCAGCGTAGGGCCTAGCGGTATTCAGTACTTC. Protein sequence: CASSVGPSGIQYF.

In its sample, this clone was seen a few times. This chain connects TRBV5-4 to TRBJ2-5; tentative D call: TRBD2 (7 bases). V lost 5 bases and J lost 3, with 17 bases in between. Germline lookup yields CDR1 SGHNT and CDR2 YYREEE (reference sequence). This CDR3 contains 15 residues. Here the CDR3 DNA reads TGTGCCAGCAGGGAAAGGGGGGCGGGGGAAGAGACCCAGTACTTC. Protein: CASRERGAGEETQYF.

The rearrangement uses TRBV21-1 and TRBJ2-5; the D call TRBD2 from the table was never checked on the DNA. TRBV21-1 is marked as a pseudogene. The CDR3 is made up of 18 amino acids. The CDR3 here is CASSKGGEAAGGQETQYF. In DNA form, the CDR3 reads TGTGCCAGCAGCAAAGGAGGGGAGGCAGCGGGGGGACAAGAGACCCAGTACTTC.

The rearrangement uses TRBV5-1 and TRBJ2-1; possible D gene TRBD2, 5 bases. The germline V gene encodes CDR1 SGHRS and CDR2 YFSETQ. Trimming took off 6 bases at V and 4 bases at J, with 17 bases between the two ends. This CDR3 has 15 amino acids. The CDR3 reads CASKLALHNYNEQFF. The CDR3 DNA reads TGCGCCAGCAAGCTAGCTTTGCACAATTACAATGAGCAGTTCTTC.

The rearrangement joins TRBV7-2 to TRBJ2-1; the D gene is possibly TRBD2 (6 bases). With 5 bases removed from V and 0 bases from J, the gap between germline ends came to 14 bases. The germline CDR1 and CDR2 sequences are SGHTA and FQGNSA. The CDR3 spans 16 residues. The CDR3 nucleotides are TGTGCCAGCAGCCGGGACTCTGCAAGCTCCTACAATGAGCAGTTCTTC. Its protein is CASSRDSASSYNEQFF.

The CDR3 loop is CASSEPRDGEQYF. The CDR3 DNA reads as TGTGCCAGCAGTGAACCCAGGGATGGCGAGCAGTACTTC. The rearrangement links TRBV6-1 to TRBJ2-7; D may be TRBD1 (5 bases). Germline-derived CDR1 and CDR2 are MNHNS and SASEGT. The CDR3 sequence is 13 residues long. V shed 2 bases and J shed 6 bases, with 11 bases lying between them.

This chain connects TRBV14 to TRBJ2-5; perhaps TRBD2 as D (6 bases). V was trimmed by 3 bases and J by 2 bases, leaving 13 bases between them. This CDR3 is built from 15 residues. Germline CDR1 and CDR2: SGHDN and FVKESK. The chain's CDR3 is CASSQYWGLQETQYF. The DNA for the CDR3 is TGTGCCAGCAGCCAGTATTGGGGACTTCAAGAGACCCAGTACTTC.

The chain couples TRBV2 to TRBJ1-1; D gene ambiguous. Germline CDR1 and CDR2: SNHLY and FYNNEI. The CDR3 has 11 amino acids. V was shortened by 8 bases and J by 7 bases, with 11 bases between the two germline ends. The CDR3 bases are TGTGCCAGCGCAATCGGTCGTGAAGCTTTCTTT. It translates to CASAIGREAFF.

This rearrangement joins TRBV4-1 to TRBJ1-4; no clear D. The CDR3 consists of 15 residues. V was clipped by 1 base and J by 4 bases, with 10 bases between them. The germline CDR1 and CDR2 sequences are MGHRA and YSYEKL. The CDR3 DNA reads TGCGCCAGCAGCCAAGTGTCCGTCGGTAATGAAAAACTGTTTTTT. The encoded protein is CASSQVSVGNEKLFF.